Given below is one T cell receptor beta chain in context. Its target is not known. The CDR3 runs to 14 residues. CDR1 SGDLS and CDR2 YYNGEE come from the germline V gene. V was cut by 3 bases and J by 4 bases, with 11 bases left in between. Data came from immunoSEQ multiplex PCR; TCRdb stores just in-frame clones and leaves some out. There are about 4,800 clones in the sample; roughly three fifths occur only once, and roughly 29% lies in the top ten. The record originates from a study of CD4+ T cells in melanoma. The study's findings and limits: A reported correlation linked neoantigen-specific CD4+ T cells to CD8+, macrophage and B cell function. Neoantigen-specific CD4+ T cells in melanoma reportedly had diverse differentiation states.

This chain connects TRBV9 to TRBJ2-1, with D perhaps assigned TRBD1 or TRBD2 (6 bases each). This clonotype originated in a human donor with melanoma. The sample was cells from a culture (not recorded whether cultured in vitro). The CDR3 coding sequence is TGTGCCAGCAGCGAGGAGGGGGAATACAATGAGCAGTTCTTC. It yields the protein CASSEEGEYNEQFF.